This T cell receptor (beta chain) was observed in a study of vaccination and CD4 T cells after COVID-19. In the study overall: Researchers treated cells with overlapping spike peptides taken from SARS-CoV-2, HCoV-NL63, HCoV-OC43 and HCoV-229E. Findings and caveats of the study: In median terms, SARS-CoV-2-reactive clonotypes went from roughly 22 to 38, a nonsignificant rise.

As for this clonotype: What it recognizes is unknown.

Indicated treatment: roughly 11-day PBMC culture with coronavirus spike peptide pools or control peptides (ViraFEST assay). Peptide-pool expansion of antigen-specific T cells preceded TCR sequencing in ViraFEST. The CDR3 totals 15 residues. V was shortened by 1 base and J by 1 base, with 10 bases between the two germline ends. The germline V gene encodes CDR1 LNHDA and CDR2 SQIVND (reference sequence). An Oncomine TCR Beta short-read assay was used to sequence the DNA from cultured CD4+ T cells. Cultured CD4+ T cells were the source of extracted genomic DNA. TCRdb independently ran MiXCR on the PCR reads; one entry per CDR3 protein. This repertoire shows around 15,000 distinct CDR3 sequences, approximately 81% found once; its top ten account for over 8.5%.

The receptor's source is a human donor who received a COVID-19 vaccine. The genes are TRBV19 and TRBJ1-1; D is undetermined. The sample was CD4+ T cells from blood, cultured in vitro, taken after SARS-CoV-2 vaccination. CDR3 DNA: TGTGCCAGTAGTATAGTACGTCTGGGGAACACTGAAGCTTTCTTT. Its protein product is CASSIVRLGNTEAFF. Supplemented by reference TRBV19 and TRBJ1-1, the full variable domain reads DGGITQSPKYLFRKEGQNVTLSCEQNLNHDAMYWYRQDPGQGLRLIYYSQIVNDFQKGDIAEGYSVSREKKESFPLTVTSAQKNPTAFYLCASSIVRLGNTEAFFGQGTRLTVV.